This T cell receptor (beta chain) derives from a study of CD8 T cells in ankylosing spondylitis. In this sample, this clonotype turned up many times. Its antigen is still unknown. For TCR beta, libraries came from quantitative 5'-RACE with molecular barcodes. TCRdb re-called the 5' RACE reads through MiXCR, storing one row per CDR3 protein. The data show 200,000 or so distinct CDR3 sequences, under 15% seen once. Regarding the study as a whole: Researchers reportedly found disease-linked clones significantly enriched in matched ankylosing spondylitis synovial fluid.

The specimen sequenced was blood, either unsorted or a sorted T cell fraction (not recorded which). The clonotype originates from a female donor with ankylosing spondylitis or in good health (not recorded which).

The chain's CDR3 is CASSLLAASYEQYF. As DNA, the CDR3 is TGTGCCAGCAGTTTACTAGCGGCGTCATACGAGCAGTACTTC. The gene calls are TRBV27 and TRBJ2-7, with TRBD2 identical over 7 bases. J was trimmed by 4 bases and V by 2 bases; bases with no gene match: 5. Germline-derived CDR1 and CDR2 are MNHEY and SMNVEV (reference sequence). The CDR3 runs to 14 residues.